These 27 T cell receptor beta chains were sequenced from one sample in a study of CD8 T cells in ankylosing spondylitis. One entry per CDR3 protein, called by TCRdb with MiXCR from the 5' RACE reads. The sample contains approximately 520,000 distinct CDR3 sequences, about 5.2% of which appear only once. These TCRs are of unknown antigen specificity. Notes on the study in general: Among TCR beta sequences, a motif of eight highly homologous variants appeared characteristic of ankylosing spondylitis blood.

Sequencing was carried out using blood, either unsorted or a sorted T cell fraction (not recorded which). These receptors all stem from a male donor with ankylosing spondylitis.

This clonotype has more than one count but fewer than ten. This chain connects TRBV29-1 to TRBJ2-5, with D possibly being TRBD2 (7 bases). Germline V gene sequence: CDR1 SQVTM, CDR2 ANQGSEA. The V end lost 7 bases, the J end lost 1 base, and 13 bases lay between the germline ends. The CDR3 sequence is 13 residues long. CDR3 bases: TGCAGCGCCAAAGGGGGGGGCCAAGAGACCCAGTACTTC. Amino acid sequence: CSAKGGGQETQYF. The full variable domain, completed using reference TRBV29-1 and TRBJ2-5, is SAVISQKPSRDICQRGTSLTIQCQVDSQVTMMFWYRQQPGQSLTLIATANQGSEATYESGFVIDKFPISRPNLTFSTLTVSNMSPEDSSIYLCSAKGGGQETQYFGPGTRLLVL.

This clonotype occurred a few times. The CDR3: CSARAPAGESYNEQFF. The CDR3 DNA reads TGCAGTGCTAGAGCCCCAGCGGGAGAATCCTACAATGAGCAGTTCTTC. The V gene is TRBV20-1, the J gene TRBJ2-1, with TRBD2 matching over 8 bases. J gave up 1 base and V 1 base, and 6 bases lay outside the gene matches. Looked up from germline, CDR1 is DFQATT and CDR2 is SNEGSKA (reference sequence). The CDR3 extends over 16 amino acids.

This clonotype was seen repeatedly, ten times or more. The chain couples TRBV10-2 to TRBJ2-3; D unresolved. Germline CDR1 reads WSHSY; CDR2 reads SAAADI. The CDR3 extends over 10 amino acids. Trimming shortened V by 7 bases and J by 10 bases, and 9 bases separated the two germline ends. The CDR3 protein is CASMIGSQYF. CDR3 in DNA: TGCGCCAGCATGATCGGGTCGCAGTATTTT.

This clonotype was observed a few times. The CDR3 loop is CASSTPGGTGELFF. CDR3 in DNA: TGTGCCAGCAGCACCCCCGGGGGCACCGGGGAGCTGTTTTTT. The genes are TRBV2 and TRBJ2-2; D is possibly TRBD2 (6 bases). Germline V lookup: CDR1 SNHLY, CDR2 FYNNEI. V dropped 6 bases and J dropped 4 bases, with 12 bases sitting between them. CDR3 length equals 14 residues. The entire variable domain, with the rest obtained from reference TRBV2 and TRBJ2-2, is as follows: EPEVTQTPSHQVTQMGQEVILRCVPISNHLYFYWYRQILGQKVEFLVSFYNNEISEKSEIFDDQFSVERPDGSNFTLKIRSTKLEDSAMYFCASSTPGGTGELFFGEGSRLTVL.

This clonotype was recorded many times. V gene TRBV7-9 combines with J gene TRBJ2-7; 8 nucleotides match TRBD1. Germline CDR1 SEHNR, CDR2 FQNEAQ (reference sequence). This CDR3 has 12 amino acids. The V and J ends lost 5 bases and 9 bases, in that order; junction bases with no gene match: 6. The CDR3 here is CASSTDRASQYF. Written as DNA, the CDR3 is TGTGCCAGCAGCACGGACAGGGCCTCGCAGTACTTC.

This clonotype has a handful of counts. CDR3 protein: CASSLVASGRSYEQYF. The CDR3 DNA follows: TGTGCCAGCAGCTTAGTTGCTAGCGGTCGCTCCTACGAGCAGTACTTC. The chain couples TRBV11-2 to TRBJ2-7; TRBD2 matches at 7 bases. The CDR3 loop spans 16 amino acids. Germline V gene sequence: CDR1 SGHAT, CDR2 FQNNGV. The V segment lost 1 base and the J segment 0 bases; nucleotides outside the gene matches: 6.

The chain combines TRBV6-5 with TRBJ2-7; D gene uncertain. CDR3 length: 16 residues. V was cut by 2 bases and J by 1 base, with 15 bases left in between. Per the germline V gene, CDR1 is MNHEY and CDR2 is SVGAGI. The CDR3 is CASSYGVIPLSYEQYF. CDR3 nucleotides: TGTGCCAGCAGTTACGGTGTGATACCTCTTTCCTACGAGCAGTACTTC.

This clonotype was seen only a few times. The chain uses TRBV27 and TRBJ2-2; maybe TRBD2 (6 bases). Trimming removed 5 bases at V and 1 base at J, with 8 bases between. Germline V gene sequence: CDR1 MNHEY, CDR2 SMNVEV (reference sequence). The CDR3 is 14 residues long. CDR3 residues: CASSGTWNTGELFF. CDR3 coding DNA: TGTGCCAGCAGTGGGACTTGGAACACCGGGGAGCTGTTTTTT.

This clonotype has at least ten counts. For the CDR3, the DNA is TGTGCCATCAGTGACGGGCGTAAGGAAAAACTGTTTTTT. It specifies CAISDGRKEKLFF. The gene calls are TRBV10-3 and TRBJ1-4; D unresolved. V was trimmed by 3 bases and J by 8 bases, leaving 10 bases between them. Per the germline V gene, CDR1 is ENHRY and CDR2 is SYGVKD. The CDR3 runs 13 residues.

This clonotype was seen repeatedly, ten times or more. The chain recombines TRBV7-2 with TRBJ1-6; 7 nucleotides match TRBD1. The CDR3 is 15 residues long. The junction had 7 bases not matched to a gene; V was cut back by 4 bases and J by 7 bases. Per the germline V gene, CDR1 is SGHTA and CDR2 is FQGNSA. The CDR3 sequence: CASSYEGQLNSPLHF. CDR3 sequence (DNA): TGTGCCAGCAGCTATGAGGGACAGTTGAATTCACCCCTCCACTTT.

The chain combines TRBV18 with TRBJ2-1, with TRBD1 matching 7 bases. Germline CDR1 KGHSH, CDR2 LQKENI. The V and J ends lost 0 bases and 3 bases, in that order; junction bases with no gene match: 2. This CDR3 is 15 amino acids long. The CDR3 protein is CASSPPPGGYNEQFF. For the CDR3, the DNA is TGTGCCAGCTCACCACCCCCAGGGGGCTACAATGAGCAGTTCTTC.

The rearrangement links TRBV12-3 or TRBV12-4 to TRBJ2-7; D could derive from TRBD1 or TRBD2 (5 bases each). This CDR3 contains 12 residues. Between the trimmed V and J ends, which lost 3 bases and 7 bases, there was a span of 10 bases. The CDR3 loop is CASSFGTVEQYF. CDR3 bases: TGTGCCAGCAGTTTCGGGACGGTTGAGCAGTACTTC.

This clonotype was picked up many times. The V and J genes are TRBV12-3 or TRBV12-4 and TRBJ1-6, with D tentatively TRBD1 (5 bases). Trimming removed 5 bases from V and 7 bases from J, with 9 bases in between. This CDR3 is built from 13 residues. The CDR3, as DNA: TGTGCCAGCAGTCAGGGCCCCAATTCACCCCTCCACTTT. It translates to CASSQGPNSPLHF.

This clonotype was seen ten or more times. This rearrangement joins TRBV20-1 to TRBJ2-2; D gene unclear. The CDR3 loop spans 16 amino acids. The germline V gene encodes CDR1 DFQATT and CDR2 SNEGSKA (reference sequence). V shed 0 bases and J shed 4 bases, with 15 bases lying between them. CDR3 sequence reads: CSARDFREASTGELFF. The CDR3 DNA is TGCAGTGCTAGAGATTTTCGAGAGGCGAGCACCGGGGAGCTGTTTTTT.

This clonotype was observed a few times. This chain links TRBV5-1 with TRBJ2-7; D might be TRBD1 or TRBD2, each matching 5 bases. The CDR3 length is 14 residues. V was cut by 3 bases and J by 2 bases, with 12 bases left in between. CDR1 is SGHRS, CDR2 YFSETQ, per germline. Here the CDR3 DNA reads TGCGCCAGCAGCTGGGGGACCGCAACCTACGAGCAGTACTTC. Protein product: CASSWGTATYEQYF.

This clonotype occurred many times. J is TRBJ2-3 and V is TRBV7-2, with 8 bases aligning to TRBD2. Germline V lookup: CDR1 SGHTA, CDR2 FQGNSA. The CDR3 runs 16 residues. With 3 bases clipped from V and 1 base from J, the junction kept 6 bases outside the gene matches. In nucleotides, the CDR3 is TGTGCCAGCAGCTTCGGGGGGGGGCTTGGCACAGATACGCAGTATTTT. Encoded protein: CASSFGGGLGTDTQYF.

This chain connects TRBV7-2 to TRBJ1-1; D gene unclear. The germline V gene has CDR1 SGHTA and CDR2 FQGNSA. The CDR3 has 13 amino acids. V shed 7 bases and J shed 8 bases, with 17 bases lying between them. In nucleotides, the CDR3 is TGTGCCAGCACAGAACATGGGCGTCCCGAAGCTTTCTTT. Protein sequence: CASTEHGRPEAFF. The full variable domain, with the rest looked up from reference TRBV7-2 and TRBJ1-1, is GAGVSQSPSNKVTEKGKDVELRCDPISGHTALYWYRQSLGQGLEFLIYFQGNSAPDKSGLPSDRFSAERTGGSVSTLTIQRTQQEDSAVYLCASTEHGRPEAFFGQGTRLTVV.

Many counts were recorded for this clonotype. The rearrangement links TRBV6-1 to TRBJ2-2; 13 bases map to TRBD2. The CDR3 is 16 residues long. The trim removed 0 bases at V and 6 bases at J, leaving 1 base unmatched. Germline V gene data show CDR1 as MNHNS and CDR2 as SASEGT. This CDR3 is CASSEAGLAGSGELFF. The CDR3 coding sequence is TGTGCCAGCAGTGAAGCGGGACTAGCGGGATCCGGGGAGCTGTTTTTT.

This clonotype was counted ten times or more. The V gene is TRBV20-1, the J gene TRBJ1-2, with 9 bases matching TRBD1. CDR3 length: 15 amino acids. The germline CDR1 and CDR2 sequences are DFQATT and SNEGSKA (reference sequence). The trim removed 3 bases at V and 8 bases at J, leaving 13 bases unmatched. The CDR3 reads CSASAMRTGALGYTF. The CDR3 coding sequence is TGCAGTGCTAGTGCTATGAGGACAGGGGCACTGGGCTACACCTTC.

The V call is TRBV4-2, the J call TRBJ1-1; tentative D call: TRBD1 (5 bases). Germline V gives CDR1 LGHNA, CDR2 YNFKEQ. Trimming stripped 7 bases from V and 5 bases from J, with 20 bases between. This CDR3 comprises 15 residues. CDR3: CASTALGRGITEAFF. The CDR3, as DNA: TGTGCCAGCACCGCTTTGGGGCGGGGGATTACTGAAGCTTTCTTT.

This clonotype turned up a few times. This chain links TRBV5-1 with TRBJ2-5, with D uncertain. The CDR3 covers 16 residues. Germline CDR1 and CDR2: SGHRS and YFSETQ. The V end was cut by 2 bases, the J end by 1 base, with 15 bases between. CDR3 in amino acids: CASSLPGPGPQETQYF. The CDR3 nucleotides read TGCGCCAGCAGCTTACCGGGCCCCGGACCCCAAGAGACCCAGTACTTC. Full variable domain (missing parts from reference TRBV5-1 and TRBJ2-5): KAGVTQTPRYLIKTRGQQVTLSCSPISGHRSVSWYQQTPGQGLQFLFEYFSETQRNKGNFPGRFSGRQFSNSRSEMNVSTLELGDSALYLCASSLPGPGPQETQYFGPGTRLLVL.

This clonotype was counted at least ten times. The chain recombines TRBV20-1 with TRBJ1-4, with 9 bases fitting TRBD1. The CDR3 is made up of 15 amino acids. The V and J ends lost 4 bases and 10 bases, in that order; junction bases with no gene match: 13. Germline V gene data show CDR1 as DFQATT and CDR2 as SNEGSKA (reference sequence). Written as DNA, the CDR3 is TGCAGTGCTATAAACTTCCGGGACAGGGCCACAAAACTGTTTTTT. It specifies CSAINFRDRATKLFF.

This clonotype occurred many times. The chain has TRBV12-3 or TRBV12-4 and TRBJ1-2; D is unresolved. V lost 8 bases, J lost 1 base, and 11 bases lay in between. This CDR3 has 13 residues. The CDR3 DNA follows: TGTGCCAGCGGGCTTCGGAGTAACTATGGCTACACCTTC. This encodes CASGLRSNYGYTF.

Many counts were recorded for this clonotype. The CDR3, as DNA: TGTGCCATCAGTGAGATAATAAGAGAGACCCAGTACTTC. Residues: CAISEIIRETQYF. The chain employs TRBV10-3 and TRBJ2-5; D gene unclear. Germline-derived CDR1 and CDR2 are ENHRY and SYGVKD. There are 13 residues in the CDR3. The V end lost 2 bases, the J end lost 4 bases, and 8 bases lay between the germline ends.

This clonotype occurred many times. The rearrangement links TRBV11-2 to TRBJ1-1; D is ambiguous. This CDR3 has 11 residues. CDR1 and CDR2 from the germline V gene are SGHAT and FQNNGV. Trimming removed 4 bases from V and 8 bases from J, with 8 bases in between. The CDR3 DNA reads as TGTGCCAGCAGCTCGCCGTTAGAAGCTTTCTTT. The encoded protein is CASSSPLEAFF.

The V gene is TRBV7-2, the J gene TRBJ2-3, with D perhaps being TRBD1 or TRBD2 (6 bases each). Germline V CDR1 and CDR2: SGHTA, FQGNSA. V lost 8 bases and J lost 2, with 23 bases in between. The CDR3 has 17 residues. The CDR3 sequence is CASSWGAQPGSTDTQYF. CDR3 bases: TGTGCCAGCTCTTGGGGGGCCCAACCAGGATCCACAGATACGCAGTATTTT. The full variable domain, in which reference TRBV7-2 and TRBJ2-3 provide the parts outside the CDR3, is GAGVSQSPSNKVTEKGKDVELRCDPISGHTALYWYRQSLGQGLEFLIYFQGNSAPDKSGLPSDRFSAERTGGSVSTLTIQRTQQEDSAVYLCASSWGAQPGSTDTQYFGPGTRLTVL.

This clonotype came up many times. This chain uses TRBV20-1 with TRBJ2-1; tentative D call: TRBD2 (5 bases). This CDR3 has 15 amino acids. Looked up from germline, CDR1 is DFQATT and CDR2 is SNEGSKA (reference sequence). Trimming pared 4 bases from V and 4 bases from J, leaving 17 bases between. CDR3 bases: TGCAGTGCTACCCCTCTCGGGATTGGTTACAATGAGCAGTTCTTC. The encoded protein is CSATPLGIGYNEQFF.